The 15 T cell receptor beta chains presented below share a single source sample, sequenced in a study of shared clonotypes between healthy human individuals. The protocol was immunoSEQ multiplex PCR, while the TCRdb copy is restricted to in-frame clones and leaves out a portion. The sample comprises approximately 940,000 clones, approximately 76% of which are singletons, and around 1.4% rests with the top ten. Sequencing input: memory CD4+ T cells sorted from blood. As to subset: CD45RA-negative fraction. These receptors originate from a man aged 18 to 29 in good health.

This chain connects TRBV27 to TRBJ2-5, with 7 bases matching TRBD1. Germline V lookup: CDR1 MNHEY, CDR2 SMNVEV (reference sequence). CDR3 length: 15 residues. J gave up 1 base and V 2 bases, and 4 bases lay outside the gene matches. CDR3 region: CASSLGDSPQETQYF. The CDR3 nucleotides are TGTGCCAGCAGTTTAGGGGACAGTCCCCAAGAGACCCAGTACTTC.

Note on this clone: Other DNA sequences within the sample encode an identical CDR3. This chain uses TRBV6-1 with TRBJ1-5, with no clear D. This CDR3 spans 14 amino acids. Germline CDR1 reads MNHNS; CDR2 reads SASEGT. Trimming left V 4 bases short and J 1 base short, with 8 bases between. For the CDR3, the DNA is TGTGCCAGCAGTGGAGACAAGAGCAATCAGCCCCAGCATTTT. Protein sequence: CASSGDKSNQPQHF.

The genes are TRBV19 and TRBJ2-6; D is perhaps TRBD1 (5 bases). This CDR3 contains 17 residues. Germline CDR1 reads LNHDA; CDR2 reads SQIVND (reference sequence). V lost 4 bases to trimming and J lost 0 bases, with 13 bases between them. The CDR3 here is CASSTQAWDSGANVLTF. CDR3 bases: TGTGCCAGTAGTACACAGGCTTGGGACTCTGGGGCCAACGTCCTGACTTTC. The full variable domain, rest sourced from reference TRBV19 and TRBJ2-6, is DGGITQSPKYLFRKEGQNVTLSCEQNLNHDAMYWYRQDPGQGLRLIYYSQIVNDFQKGDIAEGYSVSREKKESFPLTVTSAQKNPTAFYLCASSTQAWDSGANVLTFGAGSRLTVL.

As to this clone: One end of the junction does not line up with germline, which may come from a read error. The V and J genes are TRBV11-2 and TRBJ2-1, with 7 positions matching TRBD2. This CDR3 contains 14 residues. Germline loops: CDR1 SGHAT, CDR2 FQNNGV. In nucleotides, the CDR3 is TGTGCCAGCAGCCCCCTCGGGCGGGAGCCCCCGCCGCTCTTC. Translating it yields CASSPLGREPPPLF.

The chain couples TRBV7-6 to TRBJ2-5, with TRBD1 matching 8 bases. There are 15 residues in the CDR3. Germline V gene sequence: CDR1 SGHVS, CDR2 FNYEAQ. V shed 6 bases, J shed 5 bases, and the junction held 11 bases outside the gene matches. As DNA, the CDR3 is TGTGCCAGCAGATCCCAGACAGGGGTGGGGGAGACCCAGTACTTC. Translation gives CASRSQTGVGETQYF.

This clone has a single count. The CDR3 nucleotides read TGTGCCAGCAGCTTGACGGGACAGGGGAGCTCCTACGAGCAGTACTTC. Translation: CASSLTGQGSSYEQYF. V gene TRBV5-4 combines with J gene TRBJ2-7; 10 bases fit TRBD1. The germline V gene encodes CDR1 SGHNT and CDR2 YYREEE (reference sequence). Germline trimming cut 1 base from V and 0 bases from J; bases unmatched to any gene: 4. CDR3 length: 16 amino acids. Based on the CDR3 plus reference TRBV5-4 and TRBJ2-7, the full variable domain is ETGVTQSPTHLIKTRGQQVTLRCSSQSGHNTVSWYQQALGQGPQFIFQYYREEENGRGNFPPRFSGLQFPNYSSELNVNALELDDSALYLCASSLTGQGSSYEQYFGPGTRLTVT.

The chain couples TRBV18 to TRBJ2-7; 11 bases line up with TRBD1. Germline loops: CDR1 KGHSH, CDR2 LQKENI. The CDR3 is made up of 16 amino acids. V shed 0 bases and J 2 bases; nucleotides not matched to a gene: 3. In DNA, the CDR3 is TGTGCCAGCTCACCACCGGGACAGGGGGTAACCTACGAGCAGTACTTC. Translated, it gives CASSPPGQGVTYEQYF. The whole variable domain, remainder taken from reference TRBV18 and TRBJ2-7, is NAGVMQNPRHLVRRRGQEARLRCSPMKGHSHVYWYRQLPEEGLKFMVYLQKENIIDESGMPKERFSAEFPKEGPSILRIQQVVRGDSAAYFCASSPPGQGVTYEQYFGPGTRLTVT.

The chain links TRBV5-4 to TRBJ2-1; D gene ambiguous. Deletions cut 2 bases from V and 7 bases from J, with 7 bases between. The CDR3 contains 12 residues. Germline V CDR1 and CDR2: SGHNT, YYREEE (reference sequence). As DNA, the CDR3 is TGTGCCAGCAGCTTTTCAGTGAATGAGCAGTTCTTC. Its translation is CASSFSVNEQFF.

Of note for this clone: A read error may account for a junction end that differs from germline. This chain connects TRBV5-1 to TRBJ1-1; D might be TRBD1 (6 bases). The CDR3 is 15 amino acids. CDR1 is SGHRS and CDR2 is YFSETQ in the germline V gene. The CDR3 DNA reads TGCGCCAGCACCTTGGGCAGGGGAATGAACACTGAAGCTTTCTTT. Encoded protein: CASTLGRGMNTEAFF.

The V and J genes are TRBV18 and TRBJ1-1, with a tentative D call TRBD1 (6 bases). The V gene lost 2 bases and the J gene lost 0 bases, with 13 bases spanning the gap. The CDR3 sequence is 16 residues long. Germline V gene lookup returns CDR1 KGHSH and CDR2 LQKENI. The chain's CDR3 is CASSPKQGYMNTEAFF. The CDR3 nucleotides are TGTGCCAGCTCACCAAAACAGGGTTACATGAACACTGAAGCTTTCTTT. Filled out from reference TRBV18 and TRBJ1-1, the complete variable domain reads NAGVMQNPRHLVRRRGQEARLRCSPMKGHSHVYWYRQLPEEGLKFMVYLQKENIIDESGMPKERFSAEFPKEGPSILRIQQVVRGDSAAYFCASSPKQGYMNTEAFFGQGTRLTVV.

This clone came up a few times. This chain links TRBV9 with TRBJ1-3; a possible D gene is TRBD1 (5 bases). The CDR3 has 15 amino acids. V dropped 4 bases and J dropped 3 bases, with 14 bases sitting between them. The germline V gene encodes CDR1 SGDLS and CDR2 YYNGEE. The CDR3 DNA sequence: TGTGCCAGCAGCCCCCCAGGGTCCGTTGGAAACACCATATATTTT. This gives the protein CASSPPGSVGNTIYF.

V is TRBV5-4 and J is TRBJ1-5; tentatively, D is TRBD1 (5 bases). This CDR3 contains 14 residues. Between the trimmed V and J ends, which lost 1 base and 3 bases, there was a span of 8 bases. CDR1 and CDR2 (germline): SGHNT, YYREEE (reference sequence). In DNA, the CDR3 is TGTGCCAGCAGCTTGAGAGGGGACAATCAGCCCCAGCATTTT. Amino acids: CASSLRGDNQPQHF.

The chain recombines TRBV5-4 with TRBJ2-4; D gene unclear. V was pared by 0 bases and J by 7 bases, with 5 bases between. This CDR3 region has 12 residues. CDR1 and CDR2 from the germline V gene are SGHNT and YYREEE (reference sequence). CDR3 sequence reads: CASSLDSNIQYF. CDR3 coding DNA: TGTGCCAGCAGCTTGGATTCCAACATTCAGTACTTC.

This chain joins TRBV27 and TRBJ2-7; 7 nucleotides align to TRBD1. The junction had 12 bases not matched to a gene; V was cut back by 10 bases and J by 3 bases. This CDR3 comprises 14 residues. In germline, CDR1 is MNHEY, CDR2 SMNVEV (reference sequence). DNA of the CDR3: TGTGCCACAGGAGACCGACAGGGCGGCTACGAGCAGTACTTC. Translating it yields CATGDRQGGYEQYF.

This chain uses TRBV7-2 with TRBJ1-5; TRBD1 agrees at 7 bases. The V segment lost 5 bases and the J segment 3 bases; nucleotides outside the gene matches: 7. CDR1 and CDR2 (germline): SGHTA, FQGNSA. The CDR3 length is 15 residues. The CDR3 DNA reads as TGTGCCAGCAGCGGCAGGGACAGTCCCAATCAGCCCCAGCATTTT. It is translated as CASSGRDSPNQPQHF.